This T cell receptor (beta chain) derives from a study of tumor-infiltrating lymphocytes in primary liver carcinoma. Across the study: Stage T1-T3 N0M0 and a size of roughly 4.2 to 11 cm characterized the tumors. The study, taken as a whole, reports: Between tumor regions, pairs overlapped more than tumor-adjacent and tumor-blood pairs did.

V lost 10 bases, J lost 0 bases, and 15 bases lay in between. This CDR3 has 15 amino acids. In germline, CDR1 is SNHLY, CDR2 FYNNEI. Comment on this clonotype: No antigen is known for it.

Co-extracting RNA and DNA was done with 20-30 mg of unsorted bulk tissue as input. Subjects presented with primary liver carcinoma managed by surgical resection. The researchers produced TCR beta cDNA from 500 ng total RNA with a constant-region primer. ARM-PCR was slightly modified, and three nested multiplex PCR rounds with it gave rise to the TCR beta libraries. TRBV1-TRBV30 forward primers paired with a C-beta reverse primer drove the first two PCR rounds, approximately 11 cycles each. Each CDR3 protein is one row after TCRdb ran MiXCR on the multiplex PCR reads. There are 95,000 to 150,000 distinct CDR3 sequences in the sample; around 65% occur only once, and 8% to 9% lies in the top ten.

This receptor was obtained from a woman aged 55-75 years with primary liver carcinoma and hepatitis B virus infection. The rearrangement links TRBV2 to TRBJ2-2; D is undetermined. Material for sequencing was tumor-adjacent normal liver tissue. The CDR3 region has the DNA TGTGCCATCACGCGACTGGGCCCGAACACCGGGGAGCTGTTTTTT. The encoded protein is CAITRLGPNTGELFF. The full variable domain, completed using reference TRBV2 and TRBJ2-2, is EPEVTQTPSHQVTQMGQEVILRCVPISNHLYFYWYRQILGQKVEFLVSFYNNEISEKSEIFDDQFSVERPDGSNFTLKIRSTKLEDSAMYFCAITRLGPNTGELFFGEGSRLTVL.